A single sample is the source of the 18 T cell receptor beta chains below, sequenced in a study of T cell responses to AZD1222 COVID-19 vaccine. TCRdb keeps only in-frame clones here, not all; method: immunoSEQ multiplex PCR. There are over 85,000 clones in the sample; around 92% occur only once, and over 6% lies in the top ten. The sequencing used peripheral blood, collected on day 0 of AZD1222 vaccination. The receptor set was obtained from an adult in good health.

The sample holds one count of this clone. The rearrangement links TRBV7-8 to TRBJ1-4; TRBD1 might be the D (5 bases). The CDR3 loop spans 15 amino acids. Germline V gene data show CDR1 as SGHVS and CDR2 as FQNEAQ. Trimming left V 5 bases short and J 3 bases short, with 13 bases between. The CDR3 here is CASSEPPGSNEKLFF. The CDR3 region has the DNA TGTGCCAGCAGCGAGCCGCCAGGGTCTAATGAAAAACTGTTTTTT.

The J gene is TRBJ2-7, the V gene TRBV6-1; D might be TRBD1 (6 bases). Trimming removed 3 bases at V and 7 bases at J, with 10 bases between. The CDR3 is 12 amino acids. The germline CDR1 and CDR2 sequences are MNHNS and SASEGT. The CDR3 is CASSDRGREQYF. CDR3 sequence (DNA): TGTGCCAGCAGTGACAGGGGTAGAGAGCAGTACTTC.

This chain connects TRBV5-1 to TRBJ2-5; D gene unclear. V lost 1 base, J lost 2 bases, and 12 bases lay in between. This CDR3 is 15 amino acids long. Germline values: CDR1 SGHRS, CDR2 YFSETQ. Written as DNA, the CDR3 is TGCGCCAGCAGCTTGACGGGTCACGGTCAAGAGACCCAGTACTTC. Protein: CASSLTGHGQETQYF.

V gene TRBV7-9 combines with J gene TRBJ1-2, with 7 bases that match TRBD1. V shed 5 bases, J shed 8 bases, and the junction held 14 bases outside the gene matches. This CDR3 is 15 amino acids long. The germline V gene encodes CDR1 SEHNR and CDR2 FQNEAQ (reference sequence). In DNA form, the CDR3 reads TGTGCCAGCAGCCCAGCCAGCCTACAGGGGCTCGGCTACACCTTC. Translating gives CASSPASLQGLGYTF.

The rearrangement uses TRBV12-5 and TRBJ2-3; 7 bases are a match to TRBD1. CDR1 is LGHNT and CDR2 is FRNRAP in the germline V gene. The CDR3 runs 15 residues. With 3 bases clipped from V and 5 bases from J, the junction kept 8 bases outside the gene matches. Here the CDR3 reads CASGLHRGRIDTQYF. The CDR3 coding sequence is TGTGCTAGTGGTTTACACAGGGGTAGAATAGATACGCAGTATTTT.

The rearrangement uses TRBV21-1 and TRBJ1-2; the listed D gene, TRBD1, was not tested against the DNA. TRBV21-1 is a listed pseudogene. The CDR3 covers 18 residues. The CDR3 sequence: CASSKPRGAGGLNYGYTF. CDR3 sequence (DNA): TGTGCCAGCAGCAAACCGCGGGGTGCAGGGGGCTTGAACTATGGCTACACCTTC.

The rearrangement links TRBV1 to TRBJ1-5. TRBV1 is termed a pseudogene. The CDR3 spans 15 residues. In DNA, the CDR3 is TGCACCAGCAGCCGAGGGAAGTATAGCAATCAGCCCCAGCATTTT. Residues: CTSSRGKYSNQPQHF.

The DNA for the CDR3 is TGCGCCAGCAGCTTGGAGAGGTCGGGCACTGAAGCTTTCTTT. Translating it yields CASSLERSGTEAFF. The chain links TRBV5-1 to TRBJ1-1; no firm D call. The CDR3 contains 14 residues. V was cut by 0 bases and J by 4 bases, with 10 bases left in between. The V gene's germline CDR1 is SGHRS and CDR2 YFSETQ.

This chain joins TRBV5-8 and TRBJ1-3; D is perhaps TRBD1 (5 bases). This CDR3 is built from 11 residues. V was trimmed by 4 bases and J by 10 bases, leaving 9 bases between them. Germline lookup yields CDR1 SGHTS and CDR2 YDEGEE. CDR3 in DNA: TGTGCCAGCAGCGCAAGGGGTACCATATATTTT. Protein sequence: CASSARGTIYF.

CDR3 DNA: TGTGCCAGCAGACCACAGGCGTTCCCGTTGAGTTCACCCCTCCACTTT. It yields the protein CASRPQAFPLSSPLHF. This rearrangement joins TRBV27 to TRBJ1-6, with TRBD1 as a possible D gene (5 bases). Trimming removed 6 bases at V and 9 bases at J, with 21 bases between. The CDR3 runs 16 residues. The V gene's germline CDR1 is MNHEY and CDR2 SMNVEV (reference sequence).

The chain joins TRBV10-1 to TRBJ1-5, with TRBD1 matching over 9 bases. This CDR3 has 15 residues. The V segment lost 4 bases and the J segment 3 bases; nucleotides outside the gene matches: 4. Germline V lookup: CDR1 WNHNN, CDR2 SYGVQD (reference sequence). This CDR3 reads CASSGGTGPNQPQHF. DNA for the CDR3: TGCGCCAGCAGTGGCGGGACAGGGCCCAATCAGCCCCAGCATTTT.

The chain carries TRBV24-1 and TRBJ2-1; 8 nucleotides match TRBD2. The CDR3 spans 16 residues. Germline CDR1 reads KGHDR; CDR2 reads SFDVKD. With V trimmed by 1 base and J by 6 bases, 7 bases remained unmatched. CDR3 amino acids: CATSDLVRGGFNEQFF. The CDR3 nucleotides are TGTGCCACCAGTGATTTAGTCCGCGGGGGGTTCAATGAGCAGTTCTTC.

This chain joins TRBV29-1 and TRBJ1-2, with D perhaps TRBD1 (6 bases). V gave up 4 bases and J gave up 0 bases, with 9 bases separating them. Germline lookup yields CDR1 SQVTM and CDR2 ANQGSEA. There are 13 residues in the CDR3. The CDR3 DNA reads TGCAGCGTTGGTCAGGGGCCTAACTATGGCTACACCTTC. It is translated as CSVGQGPNYGYTF.

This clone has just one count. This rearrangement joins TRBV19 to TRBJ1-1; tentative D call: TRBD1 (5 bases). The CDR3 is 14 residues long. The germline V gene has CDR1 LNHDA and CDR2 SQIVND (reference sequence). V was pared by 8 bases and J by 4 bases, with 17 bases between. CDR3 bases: TGTGCCAGTTTAAGGGGAGGGTCGGGCACTGAAGCTTTCTTT. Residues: CASLRGGSGTEAFF.

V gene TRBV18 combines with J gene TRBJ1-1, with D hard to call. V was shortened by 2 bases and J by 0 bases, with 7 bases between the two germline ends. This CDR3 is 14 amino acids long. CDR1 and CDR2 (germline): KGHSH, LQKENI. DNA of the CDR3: TGTGCCAGCTCACCAGCGATCATGAACACTGAAGCTTTCTTT. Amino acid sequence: CASSPAIMNTEAFF.

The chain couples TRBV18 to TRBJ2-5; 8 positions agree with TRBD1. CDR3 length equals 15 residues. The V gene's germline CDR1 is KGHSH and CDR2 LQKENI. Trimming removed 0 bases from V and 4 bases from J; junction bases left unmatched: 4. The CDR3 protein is CASSPPGTGLETQYF. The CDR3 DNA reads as TGTGCCAGCTCACCACCCGGGACAGGTTTAGAGACCCAGTACTTC.

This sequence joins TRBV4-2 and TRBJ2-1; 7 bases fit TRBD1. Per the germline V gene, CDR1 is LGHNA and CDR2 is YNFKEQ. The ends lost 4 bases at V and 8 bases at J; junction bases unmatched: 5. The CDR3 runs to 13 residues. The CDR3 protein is CASSPKGAHEQFF. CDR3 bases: TGTGCCAGCAGCCCAAAGGGGGCTCATGAGCAGTTCTTC.

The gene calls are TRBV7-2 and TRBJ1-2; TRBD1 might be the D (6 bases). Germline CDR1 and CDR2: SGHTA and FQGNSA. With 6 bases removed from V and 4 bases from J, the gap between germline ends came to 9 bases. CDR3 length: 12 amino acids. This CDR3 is CASSDRSYGYTF. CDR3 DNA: TGTGCCAGCAGTGACAGGTCCTATGGCTACACCTTC.